The subject of this entry is one TCR beta chain. Libraries were prepared by immunoSEQ multiplex PCR; TCRdb keeps only in-frame clonotypes and omits some of them. The sample lists 36,000 or so clones; less than 90% were seen once. These data come from a study of OX40 agonist ivuxolimab in advanced cancers. Study-level background: Patients got intravenous ivuxolimab at 0.01 to 10 mg/kg every 2 weeks.

V was pared by 2 bases and J by 6 bases, with 12 bases of the junction left unmatched. Germline assignment: CDR1 SGHTA and CDR2 FQGNSA. The CDR3 has 17 amino acids. The receptor was isolated from an adult with an advanced solid tumor such as melanoma, head and neck, liver or kidney cancer. The V and J genes are TRBV7-2 and TRBJ2-2; TRBD2 aligns across 7 bases. Material: CD4+ or CD8+ T cells sorted from blood, obtained in a trial of the OX40 agonist ivuxolimab. CDR3 amino acids: CASSLNALTAGAGELFF. CDR3 nucleotide sequence: TGTGCCAGCAGCTTAAATGCCCTTACCGCGGGAGCCGGGGAGCTGTTTTTT.